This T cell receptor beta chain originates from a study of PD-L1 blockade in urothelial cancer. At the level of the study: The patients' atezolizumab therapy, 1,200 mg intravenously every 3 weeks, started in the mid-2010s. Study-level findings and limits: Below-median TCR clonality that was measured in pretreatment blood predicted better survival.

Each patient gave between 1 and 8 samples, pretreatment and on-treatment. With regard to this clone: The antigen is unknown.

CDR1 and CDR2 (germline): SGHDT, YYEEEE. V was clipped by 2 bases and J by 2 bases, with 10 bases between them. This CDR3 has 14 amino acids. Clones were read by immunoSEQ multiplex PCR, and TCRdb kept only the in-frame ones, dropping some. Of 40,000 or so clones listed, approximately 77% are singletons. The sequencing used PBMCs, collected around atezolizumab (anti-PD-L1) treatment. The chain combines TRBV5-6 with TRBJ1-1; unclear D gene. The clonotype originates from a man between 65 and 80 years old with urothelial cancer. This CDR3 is CASSFYQTNTEAFF. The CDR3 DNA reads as TGTGCCAGCAGCTTCTACCAAACCAACACTGAAGCTTTCTTT.